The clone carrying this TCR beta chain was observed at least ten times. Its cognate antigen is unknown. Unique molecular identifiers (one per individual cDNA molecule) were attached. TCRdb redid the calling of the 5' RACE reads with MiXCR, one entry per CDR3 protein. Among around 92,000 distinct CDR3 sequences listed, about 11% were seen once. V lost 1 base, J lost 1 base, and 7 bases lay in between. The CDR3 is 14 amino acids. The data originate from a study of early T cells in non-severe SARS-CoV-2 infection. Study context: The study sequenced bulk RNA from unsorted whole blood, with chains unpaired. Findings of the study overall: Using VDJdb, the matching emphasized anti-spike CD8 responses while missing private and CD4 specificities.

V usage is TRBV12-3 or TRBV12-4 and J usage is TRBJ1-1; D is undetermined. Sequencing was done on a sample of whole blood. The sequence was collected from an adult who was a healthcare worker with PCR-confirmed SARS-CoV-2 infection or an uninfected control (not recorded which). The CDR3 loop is CASSLGAWNTEAFF. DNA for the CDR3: TGTGCCAGCAGTTTAGGGGCGTGGAACACTGAAGCTTTCTTT.